The entry below describes one T cell receptor (beta chain). The sample belongs to a study of shared T cell receptors in the human thymus. The CDR3 is made up of 13 amino acids. Germline V gene lookup returns CDR1 GTSNPN and CDR2 SVGIG (reference sequence). V lost 7 bases, J lost 4 bases, and 16 bases lay in between. Sequencing used immunoSEQ multiplex PCR; TCRdb keeps in-frame clones, though not all of them. Of hundreds of thousands of clones in the sample, roughly 86% were seen once. A further study also used this sample, focusing on human thymus T cells. As reported in that work: Samples came from healthy Finnish infants during open corrective cardiac surgery. Resections were taken during corrective heart surgery, and the thymus tissue came from these. An apparent bias in V and J gene usage was seen in thymic and blood repertoires. Unrelated people showed highly overlapping thymic repertoires, related research reported.

The sample was thymocytes. The sequence came from a boy younger than two with a congenital heart defect. V usage is TRBV30 and J usage is TRBJ1-2; tentatively, D is TRBD1 (5 bases). In DNA form, the CDR3 reads TGTGCCTTCGACAGCCATACCTCCTATGGCTACACCTTC. Translated: CAFDSHTSYGYTF.